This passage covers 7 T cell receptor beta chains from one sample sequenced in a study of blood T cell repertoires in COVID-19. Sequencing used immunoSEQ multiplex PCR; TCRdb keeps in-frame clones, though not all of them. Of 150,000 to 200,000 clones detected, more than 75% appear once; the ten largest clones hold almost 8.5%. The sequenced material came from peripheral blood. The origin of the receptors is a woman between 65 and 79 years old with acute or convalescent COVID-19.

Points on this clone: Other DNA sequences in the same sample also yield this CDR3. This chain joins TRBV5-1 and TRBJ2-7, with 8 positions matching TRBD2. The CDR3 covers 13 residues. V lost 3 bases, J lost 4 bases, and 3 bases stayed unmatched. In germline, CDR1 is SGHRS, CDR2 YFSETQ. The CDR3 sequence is CASSSGLAYEQYF. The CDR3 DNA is TGCGCCAGCAGCTCAGGACTAGCTTACGAGCAGTACTTC.

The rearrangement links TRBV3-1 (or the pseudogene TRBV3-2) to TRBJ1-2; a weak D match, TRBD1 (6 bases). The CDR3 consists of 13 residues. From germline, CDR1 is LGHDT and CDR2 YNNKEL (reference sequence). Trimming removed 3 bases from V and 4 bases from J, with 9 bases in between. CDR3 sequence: CASSQDSIYGYTF. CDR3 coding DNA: TGTGCCAGCAGCCAGGACAGTATCTATGGCTACACCTTC.

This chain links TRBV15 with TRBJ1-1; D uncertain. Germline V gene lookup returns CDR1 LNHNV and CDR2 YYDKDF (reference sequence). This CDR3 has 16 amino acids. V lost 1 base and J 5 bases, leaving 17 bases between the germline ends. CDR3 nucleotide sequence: TGTGCCACCAGCAGAGTTATAGGGCGCAGAGGGACTGAAGCTTTCTTT. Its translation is CATSRVIGRRGTEAFF.

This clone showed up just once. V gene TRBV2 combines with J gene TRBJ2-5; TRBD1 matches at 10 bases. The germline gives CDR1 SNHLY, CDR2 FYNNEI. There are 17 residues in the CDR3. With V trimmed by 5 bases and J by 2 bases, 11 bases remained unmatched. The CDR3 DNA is TGTGCCAGCAGTCACGGTAGACAGGGGGCTTGGCAAGAGACCCAGTACTTC. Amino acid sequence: CASSHGRQGAWQETQYF.

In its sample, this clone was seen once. CDR3 residues: CSAPTTRAFF. As DNA, the CDR3 is TGCAGTGCGCCAACCACAAGAGCTTTCTTT. V is TRBV20-1 and J is TRBJ1-1; D gene ambiguous. V was cut by 6 bases and J by 10 bases, with 12 bases left in between. The CDR3 spans 10 residues. The V gene's germline CDR1 is DFQATT and CDR2 SNEGSKA (reference sequence).

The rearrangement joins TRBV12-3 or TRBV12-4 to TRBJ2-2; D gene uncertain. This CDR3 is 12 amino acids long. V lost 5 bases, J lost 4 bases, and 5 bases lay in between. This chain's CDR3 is CASSKSTGELFF. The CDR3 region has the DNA TGTGCCAGCAGTAAGAGCACCGGGGAGCTGTTTTTT.

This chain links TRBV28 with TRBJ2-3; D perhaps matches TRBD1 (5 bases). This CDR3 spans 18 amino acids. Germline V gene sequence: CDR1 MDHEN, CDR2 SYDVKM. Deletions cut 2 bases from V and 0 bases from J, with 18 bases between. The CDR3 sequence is CASSLPLKGRSSTDTQYF. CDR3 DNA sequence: TGTGCCAGCAGTTTACCGCTAAAGGGGCGTAGTAGCACAGATACGCAGTATTTT. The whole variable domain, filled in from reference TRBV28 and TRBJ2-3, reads DVKVTQSSRYLVKRTGEKVFLECVQDMDHENMFWYRQDPGLGLRLIYFSYDVKMKEKGDIPEGYSVSREKKERFSLILESASTNQTSMYLCASSLPLKGRSSTDTQYFGPGTRLTVL.